The rows below give T cell receptor beta chains drawn from one sample of a study of T-cell memory formation after mild COVID-19. TCRdb analysed the 5' RACE reads with MiXCR anew, one entry per CDR3 protein. The repertoire has approximately 450,000 distinct CDR3 sequences, roughly 20% of them found once; the top ten carry roughly an eighth. The sequenced sample consisted of PBMCs or a T cell subset sorted from them (not recorded which). Receptors originate from an adult woman who had mild COVID-19 (a few samples of this study predate the infection). Cell type and time point are not known. The CDR3 runs from the conserved cysteine through the conserved F or W. D genes are given only for firm matches. Rows give clone size only sometimes, using once, few, many, or a class for an expanded clone.

clone_size: many
d_call: TRBD1
v_call: TRBV7-8
j_call: TRBJ2-4
cdr3_nt: TGTGCCAGCAGCCCTGGACAGGGGGCTGCTGGAAACATTCAGTACTTC
cdr3_aa: CASSPGQGAAGNIQYF

clone_size: NA
d_call: TRBD2
v_call: TRBV24-1
j_call: TRBJ2-1
cdr3_nt: TGTGCCACCAGTGACTCTACTAGCGGAAGAAACGATGAGCAGTTCTTC
cdr3_aa: CATSDSTSGRNDEQFF

clone_size: many
d_call: NA
v_call: TRBV24-1
j_call: TRBJ2-2
cdr3_nt: TGTGCCACCAGTGTAGGGGTCGGCGGGGAGCTGTTTTTT
cdr3_aa: CATSVGVGGELFF

clone_size: NA
d_call: TRBD2
v_call: TRBV7-9
j_call: TRBJ2-7
cdr3_nt: TGTGCCAGCAGCTTAACACTAGCGGGAAGAAACGAGCAGTACTTC
cdr3_aa: CASSLTLAGRNEQYF

clone_size: NA
d_call: TRBD1
v_call: TRBV25-1
j_call: TRBJ2-7
cdr3_nt: TGTGCCAGCAGGGGACAGGGAAACGAGCAGTACTTC
cdr3_aa: CASRGQGNEQYF

clone_size: many
d_call: TRBD1
v_call: TRBV2
j_call: TRBJ2-7
cdr3_nt: TGTGCCAGCAGCCGAAAGGGACCAACAGGGGTCGAGCAGTACTTC
cdr3_aa: CASSRKGPTGVEQYF

clone_size: few
d_call: TRBD1
v_call: TRBV4-1
j_call: TRBJ1-2
cdr3_nt: TGCGCCAGCAGCCAAGACCCAGAAGATTCTACGGACAGGGGCGGGGGCTACACCTTC
cdr3_aa: CASSQDPEDSTDRGGGYTF

clone_size: few
d_call: TRBD1
v_call: TRBV13
j_call: TRBJ2-1
cdr3_nt: TGTGCCAGCAGCTCGACAGGGGGAGGGAATGAGCAGTTCTTC
cdr3_aa: CASSSTGGGNEQFF

clone_size: few
d_call: NA
v_call: TRBV3-1
j_call: TRBJ1-2
cdr3_nt: TGTGCCAGCAGCCAAGATGGTAGGGGAAGTGGCTACACCTTC
cdr3_aa: CASSQDGRGSGYTF

clone_size: NA
d_call: NA
v_call: TRBV30
j_call: TRBJ1-4
cdr3_nt: TGTGCCTGGATGGGGCGCCTGTCTACCCCCGACACATGGGTCGAAAAACTGTTTTTT
cdr3_aa: CAWMGRLSTPDTWVEKLFF

clone_size: many
d_call: TRBD2
v_call: TRBV7-9
j_call: TRBJ2-1
cdr3_nt: TGTGCCAGCAGCTTACTAGCGGGAGTATACAATGAGCAGTTCTTC
cdr3_aa: CASSLLAGVYNEQFF

clone_size: many
d_call: NA
v_call: TRBV12-3/TRBV12-4
j_call: TRBJ1-1
cdr3_nt: TGTGCCAGCAGGGTGGACGGGCTACGAACCGCTGAAGCTTTCTTT
cdr3_aa: CASRVDGLRTAEAFF

clone_size: medium-sized
d_call: TRBD1
v_call: TRBV7-8
j_call: TRBJ2-3
cdr3_nt: TGTGCCAGCAGACAAACGGGACAGAGCACAGATACGCAGTATTTT
cdr3_aa: CASRQTGQSTDTQYF

clone_size: few
d_call: NA
v_call: TRBV29-1
j_call: TRBJ1-2
cdr3_nt: TGCAGCGCCGGGAGCCAGAGTTATGGCTACACCTTC
cdr3_aa: CSAGSQSYGYTF

clone_size: few
d_call: TRBD1
v_call: TRBV7-9
j_call: TRBJ1-2
cdr3_nt: TGTGCCAGCAGCTTAGCGTGGACAGGGGACACCCTTGGCTACACCTTC
cdr3_aa: CASSLAWTGDTLGYTF

clone_size: few
d_call: NA
v_call: TRBV7-8
j_call: TRBJ1-5
cdr3_nt: TGTGCCAGCAGCTTAGAGGGGGGCAGGGCCCAGCATTTT
cdr3_aa: CASSLEGGRAQHF

clone_size: few
d_call: TRBD1
v_call: TRBV7-2
j_call: TRBJ1-2
cdr3_nt: TGTGCCAGCAGCTTATCCTCCGTCCCGGGACAGGGCGGTAACTATGGCTACACCTTC
cdr3_aa: CASSLSSVPGQGGNYGYTF

clone_size: NA
d_call: TRBD1
v_call: TRBV10-3
j_call: TRBJ2-3
cdr3_nt: TGTGCCATCAACGCGGGACAGGGTACTAGCACAGATACGCAGTATTTT
cdr3_aa: CAINAGQGTSTDTQYF

clone_size: NA
d_call: TRBD2
v_call: TRBV27
j_call: TRBJ2-7
cdr3_nt: TGTGCCAGCAGTTTAGCGGGGGGCCGCTCTACCTACGAGCAGTACTTC
cdr3_aa: CASSLAGGRSTYEQYF

clone_size: NA
d_call: TRBD1
v_call: TRBV5-1
j_call: TRBJ2-7
cdr3_nt: TGCGCCAGCAGCTCCTCCGGGGGGACAGGGGCCTACGAGCAGTACTTC
cdr3_aa: CASSSSGGTGAYEQYF

clone_size: few
d_call: NA
v_call: TRBV25-1
j_call: TRBJ2-6
cdr3_nt: TGTGCCAGCAGTGAATCGGCAGCAGGTGGGGCCAACGTCCTGACTTTC
cdr3_aa: CASSESAAGGANVLTF

clone_size: few
d_call: NA
v_call: TRBV7-3
j_call: TRBJ2-5
cdr3_nt: TGTGCCAGCAGCTCGGACGGGGAGACCCAGTACTTC
cdr3_aa: CASSSDGETQYF

clone_size: few
d_call: NA
v_call: TRBV7-3
j_call: TRBJ2-1
cdr3_nt: TGTGCCAGCAGCTCGGTGGGAGGGGGCAATGAGCAGTTCTTC
cdr3_aa: CASSSVGGGNEQFF

clone_size: NA
d_call: NA
v_call: TRBV7-9
j_call: TRBJ2-1
cdr3_nt: TGTGCCAGCAGCTTAGCGTCGGAGGGAGAGCAGTTCTTC
cdr3_aa: CASSLASEGEQFF

clone_size: NA
d_call: NA
v_call: TRBV3-1
j_call: TRBJ2-6
cdr3_nt: TGTGCCAGTAGAATCCAGGGGAGTTCTGGGGCCAACGTCCTGACTTTC
cdr3_aa: CASRIQGSSGANVLTF

clone_size: many
d_call: NA
v_call: TRBV12-3/TRBV12-4
j_call: TRBJ2-7
cdr3_nt: TGTGCCAGCAGTTTGAGTGCGCTCGGCAGGCTGTACTTC
cdr3_aa: CASSLSALGRLYF

clone_size: NA
d_call: TRBD1
v_call: TRBV24-1
j_call: TRBJ2-5
cdr3_nt: TGTGCCACCAGTGATTTGCACACAACCGGGACAGGTGGAGAGACCCAGTACTTC
cdr3_aa: CATSDLHTTGTGGETQYF

clone_size: few
d_call: TRBD2
v_call: TRBV10-3
j_call: TRBJ2-1
cdr3_nt: TGTGCCATCAGTGCAACTAGCGGGAATAATAATGAGCAGTTCTTC
cdr3_aa: CAISATSGNNNEQFF

clone_size: NA
d_call: TRBD1
v_call: TRBV5-1
j_call: TRBJ1-1
cdr3_nt: TGCGCCAGCAGCGTACAGGGGATCACTGAAGCTTTCTTT
cdr3_aa: CASSVQGITEAFF

clone_size: NA
d_call: TRBD2
v_call: TRBV5-1
j_call: TRBJ2-1
cdr3_nt: TGCGCCAGCAGCCCCCGACTAGCGGGGTACACTGAGCAGTTCTTC
cdr3_aa: CASSPRLAGYTEQFF

clone_size: NA
d_call: NA
v_call: TRBV20-1
j_call: TRBJ1-1
cdr3_nt: TGCAGTGCTAGTGCCGGGACCCCCAACACTGAAGCTTTCTTT
cdr3_aa: CSASAGTPNTEAFF

clone_size: few
d_call: TRBD2
v_call: TRBV6-2/TRBV6-3
j_call: TRBJ2-7
cdr3_nt: TGTGCCACCCCTATGCCCGGGAGGCCCTACGAGCAGTACTTC
cdr3_aa: CATPMPGRPYEQYF

clone_size: NA
d_call: NA
v_call: TRBV4-2
j_call: TRBJ1-1
cdr3_nt: TGTGCCAGCAGCCCAATTGGGCAGGGGAACACTGAAGCTTTCTTT
cdr3_aa: CASSPIGQGNTEAFF

clone_size: NA
d_call: NA
v_call: TRBV5-5
j_call: TRBJ1-2
cdr3_nt: TGTGCCAGCAGCTTAAGGCAGGGGGGCTACACCTTC
cdr3_aa: CASSLRQGGYTF

clone_size: NA
d_call: NA
v_call: TRBV4-3
j_call: TRBJ1-4
cdr3_nt: TGCGCCAGCAGCCAGGGCGTGGGGGGACTCAATGAAAAACTGTTTTTT
cdr3_aa: CASSQGVGGLNEKLFF

clone_size: many
d_call: TRBD2
v_call: TRBV7-9
j_call: TRBJ2-1
cdr3_nt: TGTGCCAGCAGCTTAAAATCTTCGCGGGGGGGCAGTGAGCAGTTCTTC
cdr3_aa: CASSLKSSRGGSEQFF

clone_size: NA
d_call: TRBD2
v_call: TRBV19
j_call: TRBJ2-1
cdr3_nt: TGTGCCAGTAGTCCAACTAGCGGGAGGGCCAATGAGCAGTTCTTC
cdr3_aa: CASSPTSGRANEQFF

clone_size: NA
d_call: NA
v_call: TRBV20-1
j_call: TRBJ1-5
cdr3_nt: TGCAGTGCTAGGGACGACTCGACTCCCCAGCATTTT
cdr3_aa: CSARDDSTPQHF

clone_size: NA
d_call: TRBD2
v_call: TRBV11-2
j_call: TRBJ2-7
cdr3_nt: TGTGCCAGCAGCTTAGACAGCGGGAGGAACGAGCAGTACTTC
cdr3_aa: CASSLDSGRNEQYF

clone_size: few
d_call: TRBD2
v_call: TRBV7-7
j_call: TRBJ2-5
cdr3_nt: TGTGCTAGCAGCTTAGCGCCCTCGACTAGCGGGAGTCCTGAGACCCAGTACTTC
cdr3_aa: CASSLAPSTSGSPETQYF

clone_size: few
d_call: TRBD1
v_call: TRBV24-1
j_call: TRBJ1-1
cdr3_nt: TGTGCCACGGGACAGGGTAACACTGAAGCTTTCTTT
cdr3_aa: CATGQGNTEAFF

clone_size: few
d_call: TRBD2
v_call: TRBV7-9
j_call: TRBJ2-7
cdr3_nt: TGTGCCAGCAGCTTGGGCGCAGGGACTAGCGGTTACGAGCAGTACTTC
cdr3_aa: CASSLGAGTSGYEQYF

clone_size: few
d_call: NA
v_call: TRBV7-2
j_call: TRBJ1-1
cdr3_nt: TGTGCCAGCAGCTCCCGACCTGGGCGAACTGAAGCTTTCTTT
cdr3_aa: CASSSRPGRTEAFF

clone_size: NA
d_call: NA
v_call: TRBV15
j_call: TRBJ1-2
cdr3_nt: TGTGCCACCAGCCCCGACAGGCCCGGGGGCTACACCTTC
cdr3_aa: CATSPDRPGGYTF

clone_size: few
d_call: NA
v_call: TRBV24-1
j_call: TRBJ2-3
cdr3_nt: TGTGCCACCAGTGACCCAACAGGGTCAGATACGCAGTATTTT
cdr3_aa: CATSDPTGSDTQYF

clone_size: few
d_call: NA
v_call: TRBV7-2
j_call: TRBJ2-2
cdr3_nt: TGTGCCAGCAGCTACGGGACCTCGAACACCGGGGAGCTGTTTTTT
cdr3_aa: CASSYGTSNTGELFF

clone_size: NA
d_call: NA
v_call: TRBV12-3/TRBV12-4
j_call: TRBJ1-1
cdr3_nt: TGTGCCAGCAGCTCAATAGTGGGTCCATTCACTGAAGCTTTCTTT
cdr3_aa: CASSSIVGPFTEAFF

clone_size: few
d_call: NA
v_call: TRBV18
j_call: TRBJ2-3
cdr3_nt: TGTGCCAGCTCCGGCCCGAGGAGCACAGATACGCAGTATTTT
cdr3_aa: CASSGPRSTDTQYF

clone_size: few
d_call: NA
v_call: TRBV30
j_call: TRBJ2-5
cdr3_nt: TGTGCCTGGAGTACCGAGACCCAGTACTTC
cdr3_aa: CAWSTETQYF

clone_size: NA
d_call: TRBD1
v_call: TRBV6-5
j_call: TRBJ1-6
cdr3_nt: TGTGCCAGCAGTTACTCGCAGGGGGCAGGTTCCTCACCCCTCCACTTT
cdr3_aa: CASSYSQGAGSSPLHF